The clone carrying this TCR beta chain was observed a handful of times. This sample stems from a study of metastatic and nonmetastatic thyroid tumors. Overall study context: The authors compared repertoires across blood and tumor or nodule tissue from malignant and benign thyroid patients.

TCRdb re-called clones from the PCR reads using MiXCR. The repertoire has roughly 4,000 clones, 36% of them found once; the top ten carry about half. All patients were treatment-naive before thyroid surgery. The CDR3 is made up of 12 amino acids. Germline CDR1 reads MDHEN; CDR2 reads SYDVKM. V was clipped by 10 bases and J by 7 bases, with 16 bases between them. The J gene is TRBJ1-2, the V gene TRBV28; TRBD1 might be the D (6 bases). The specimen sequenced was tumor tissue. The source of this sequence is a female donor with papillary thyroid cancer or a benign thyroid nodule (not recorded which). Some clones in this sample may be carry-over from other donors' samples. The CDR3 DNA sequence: TGTGCCACCTCGATGGGGGCTCTTGGCTACACCTTC. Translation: CATSMGALGYTF.